What follows are 14 T cell receptor beta chains derived from one specimen sequenced in a study of T cell responses to AZD1222 COVID-19 vaccine. Here immunoSEQ multiplex PCR was the method, and the copy in TCRdb shows in-frame clones only, minus some. The sample holds 160,000 or so clones, 87% seen once. The sequencing used peripheral blood, collected 28 days after the second AZD1222 dose. The receptors derive from an adult who received the AZD1222 COVID-19 vaccine.

This clone has a single count. The V call is TRBV19, the J call TRBJ1-5; D remains unclear. Germline loops: CDR1 LNHDA, CDR2 SQIVND (reference sequence). The CDR3 totals 11 residues. For the CDR3, the DNA is TGTGGCGGGTATAGCAATCAGCCCCAGCATTTT. It codes for CGGYSNQPQHF. Drawing the rest from reference TRBV19 and TRBJ1-5, the complete variable domain is DGGITQSPKYLFRKEGQNVTLSCEQNLNHDAMYWYRQDPGQGLRLIYYSQIVNDFQKGDIAEGYSVSREKKESFPLTVTSAQKNPTAFYLCGGYSNQPQHFGDGTRLSIL.

Of note for this clone: This CDR3 is also generated by other DNA sequences in the sample. V and J are TRBV9 and TRBJ1-6; 7 nucleotides align to TRBD1. CDR1 is SGDLS and CDR2 is YYNGEE in the germline V gene. With V trimmed by 1 base and J by 8 bases, 3 bases remained unmatched. This CDR3 contains 14 residues. The chain's CDR3 is CASSVTGADSPLHF. Written as DNA, the CDR3 is TGTGCCAGCAGCGTAACAGGGGCGGATTCACCCCTCCACTTT.

The chain has TRBV19 and TRBJ2-2; 11 nucleotides align to TRBD2. The length of the CDR3 is 17 residues. Germline-derived CDR1 and CDR2 are LNHDA and SQIVND (reference sequence). The V gene end was trimmed by 3 bases and the J gene end by 2 bases; junction bases not matched to a gene: 5. The CDR3 sequence is CASSITGTSGNTGELFF. The CDR3 nucleotides are TGTGCCAGTAGTATTACCGGGACTAGCGGAAACACCGGGGAGCTGTTTTTT.

J is TRBJ1-2 and V is TRBV29-1, with 7 nucleotides matching TRBD1. With V trimmed by 4 bases and J by 8 bases, 7 bases remained unmatched. CDR3 length equals 12 residues. The germline CDR1 and CDR2 sequences are SQVTM and ANQGSEA. CDR3: CSVVQGSGGYTF. CDR3 DNA: TGCAGCGTTGTACAGGGGAGCGGCGGCTACACCTTC.

This clone was seen more than once but under ten times. This chain uses TRBV14 with TRBJ2-7, with a possible D match to TRBD2 (5 bases). The CDR3 extends over 14 amino acids. Per germline, CDR1 SGHDN and CDR2 FVKESK. V was trimmed by 0 bases and J by 6 bases, leaving 12 bases between them. The CDR3 is CASSQDQRDLEQYF. The CDR3 nucleotides read TGTGCCAGCAGCCAAGATCAACGGGATCTCGAGCAGTACTTC.

The chain recombines TRBV9 with TRBJ1-1; D not certain. Deletions cut 4 bases from V and 1 base from J, with 23 bases between. This CDR3 contains 18 residues. CDR1 is SGDLS, CDR2 YYNGEE, per germline. The DNA for the CDR3 is TGTGCCAGCAGCCCCCACCCAAGCCTAAGGGTGGGGAACACTGAAGCTTTCTTT. Translating it yields CASSPHPSLRVGNTEAFF. Combining the CDR3 with reference TRBV9 and TRBJ1-1 gives the whole variable domain DSGVTQTPKHLITATGQRVTLRCSPRSGDLSVYWYQQSLDQGLQFLIQYYNGEERAKGNILERFSAQQFPDLHSELNLSSLELGDSALYFCASSPHPSLRVGNTEAFFGQGTRLTVV.

The V call is TRBV5-1, the J call TRBJ2-1; TRBD2 matches 9 bases. The trim removed 5 bases at V and 7 bases at J, leaving 7 bases unmatched. CDR3 length: 14 residues. Germline values: CDR1 SGHRS, CDR2 YFSETQ. CDR3 in amino acids: CASSPSGTANEQFF. CDR3 coding DNA: TGCGCCAGCAGTCCTAGCGGGACGGCTAATGAGCAGTTCTTC. Full variable domain (outside the CDR3, taken from reference TRBV5-1 and TRBJ2-1): KAGVTQTPRYLIKTRGQQVTLSCSPISGHRSVSWYQQTPGQGLQFLFEYFSETQRNKGNFPGRFSGRQFSNSRSEMNVSTLELGDSALYLCASSPSGTANEQFFGPGTRLTVL.

The chain joins TRBV11-2 to TRBJ1-2; 7 nucleotides match TRBD1. CDR3 length equals 14 residues. J gave up 0 bases and V 5 bases, and 3 bases lay outside the gene matches. In germline, CDR1 is SGHAT, CDR2 FQNNGV. CDR3 amino acids: CASSRDRANYGYTF. The CDR3 region has the DNA TGTGCCAGCAGCCGGGACAGAGCTAACTATGGCTACACCTTC. The variable domain in full, completed from reference TRBV11-2 and TRBJ1-2, reads EAGVAQSPRYKIIEKRQSVAFWCNPISGHATLYWYQQILGQGPKLLIQFQNNGVVDDSQLPKDRFSAERLKGVDSTLKIQPAKLEDSAVYLCASSRDRANYGYTFGSGTRLTVV.

V is TRBV6-2 or TRBV6-3 and J is TRBJ1-3; no clear D gene. Germline-derived CDR1 and CDR2 are MNHEY and SVGEGT. CDR3 length: 13 residues. V was shortened by 5 bases and J by 7 bases, with 12 bases between the two germline ends. The DNA of the CDR3 is TGTGCCAGCAGTACCCACAACTCGAACACCATATATTTT. Encoded protein: CASSTHNSNTIYF.

The rearrangement uses TRBV19 and TRBJ2-7; 9 bases agree with TRBD2. Germline assignment: CDR1 LNHDA and CDR2 SQIVND (reference sequence). The ends lost 7 bases at V and 1 base at J; junction bases unmatched: 14. The CDR3 extends over 17 amino acids. CDR3 loop: CASTRGPALAGSYEQYF. CDR3 DNA sequence: TGTGCCAGTACCCGCGGCCCGGCGCTAGCGGGATCCTACGAGCAGTACTTC.

This sequence joins TRBV5-1 and TRBJ2-7; no reliable D call. Per germline, CDR1 SGHRS and CDR2 YFSETQ. The CDR3 has 15 residues. The V and J ends lost 0 bases and 0 bases respectively, with 10 bases between them. The CDR3 coding sequence is TGCGCCAGCAGCTTGGGTGGCGTAAGCTCCTACGAGCAGTACTTC. Encoded protein: CASSLGGVSSYEQYF. Variable domain in full (rest from reference TRBV5-1 and TRBJ2-7): KAGVTQTPRYLIKTRGQQVTLSCSPISGHRSVSWYQQTPGQGLQFLFEYFSETQRNKGNFPGRFSGRQFSNSRSEMNVSTLELGDSALYLCASSLGGVSSYEQYFGPGTRLTVT.

In DNA, the CDR3 is TGTGCCACCAGTAATCGGGTGAACACTGAAGCTTTCTTT. It translates to CATSNRVNTEAFF. The V call is TRBV24-1, the J call TRBJ1-1, with no clear D. V lost 6 bases, J lost 0 bases, and 7 bases lay in between. This CDR3 has 13 amino acids. Germline loops: CDR1 KGHDR, CDR2 SFDVKD.

This clone was detected once. The J gene is TRBJ2-7, the V gene TRBV28; a weak D match, TRBD1 (6 bases). V was cut by 2 bases and J by 7 bases, with 12 bases left in between. The CDR3 runs 13 residues. Germline CDR1 MDHEN, CDR2 SYDVKM. CDR3 region: CASSLPGESEQYF. CDR3 in DNA: TGTGCCAGCAGTTTACCAGGGGAATCGGAGCAGTACTTC. Based on the CDR3 plus reference TRBV28 and TRBJ2-7, the full variable domain is DVKVTQSSRYLVKRTGEKVFLECVQDMDHENMFWYRQDPGLGLRLIYFSYDVKMKEKGDIPEGYSVSREKKERFSLILESASTNQTSMYLCASSLPGESEQYFGPGTRLTVT.

The chain employs TRBV6-5 and TRBJ1-2, with TRBD1 identical over 9 bases. This CDR3 is 14 amino acids long. From germline, CDR1 is MNHEY and CDR2 SVGAGI. V shed 7 bases and J 4 bases; nucleotides not matched to a gene: 7. The CDR3 sequence: CASNRQGVVYGYTF. In DNA, the CDR3 is TGTGCCAGCAACCGACAGGGGGTAGTCTATGGCTACACCTTC.